These 8 T cell receptor beta chains came from one sample sequenced in a study of T cell clonotyping in hematopoietic cell transplantation. TCRdb keeps only in-frame clones here, not all; method: immunoSEQ multiplex PCR. The sample carries approximately 8,800 clones, approximately 80% recorded once. The sample in question was PBMCs, obtained at the time of graft-versus-host disease after allogeneic stem cell transplant. The receptors were sampled from a male patient aged 60 to 75 who had an allogeneic stem cell transplant from an unrelated donor, so the T cells may come from the graft donor. Some clones in this sample may be carry-over from other donors' samples.

The chain has TRBV18 and TRBJ2-7; 9 nucleotides line up with TRBD1. Losses at the gene ends were 8 bases for V and 2 bases for J; bases not matched to a gene: 7. The CDR3 totals 14 residues. Looked up from germline, CDR1 is KGHSH and CDR2 is LQKENI. The DNA for the CDR3 is TGTGCCAGCCGTCCCGGGACAGGGACCTACGAGCAGTACTTC. This encodes CASRPGTGTYEQYF.

This clone was detected once. The chain carries TRBV7-9 and TRBJ1-5; the D is unclear. The CDR3 consists of 13 residues. The germline V gene has CDR1 SEHNR and CDR2 FQNEAQ (reference sequence). V was trimmed by 3 bases and J by 7 bases, leaving 10 bases between them. CDR3 sequence: CASSLGLAQPQHF. CDR3 sequence (DNA): TGTGCCAGCAGCTTGGGTTTGGCACAGCCCCAGCATTTT. The entire variable domain, with the rest obtained from reference TRBV7-9 and TRBJ1-5, is as follows: DTGVSQNPRHKITKRGQNVTFRCDPISEHNRLYWYRQTLGQGPEFLTYFQNEAQLEKSRLLSDRFSAERPKGSFSTLEIQRTEQGDSAMYLCASSLGLAQPQHFGDGTRLSIL.

J is TRBJ2-5 and V is TRBV29-1; D is unresolved. From germline, CDR1 is SQVTM and CDR2 ANQGSEA. The CDR3 covers 12 residues. V was shortened by 4 bases and J by 3 bases, with 9 bases between the two germline ends. CDR3 sequence (DNA): TGCAGCGTTGCAAGACAAGAAGAGACCCAGTACTTC. Translation: CSVARQEETQYF. The whole variable domain, remainder taken from reference TRBV29-1 and TRBJ2-5, is SAVISQKPSRDICQRGTSLTIQCQVDSQVTMMFWYRQQPGQSLTLIATANQGSEATYESGFVIDKFPISRPNLTFSTLTVSNMSPEDSSIYLCSVARQEETQYFGPGTRLLVL.

This clone has only a few counts. The rearrangement links TRBV6-5 to TRBJ1-2; D might be TRBD1 (5 bases). CDR3 length equals 12 residues. Germline V gene sequence: CDR1 MNHEY, CDR2 SVGAGI. V shed 6 bases and J shed 4 bases, with 9 bases lying between them. This CDR3 is CASSKGLYGYTF. DNA for the CDR3: TGTGCCAGCAGCAAGGGGCTCTATGGCTACACCTTC.

The chain combines TRBV29-1 with TRBJ1-4; 9 bases match TRBD1. Per germline, CDR1 SQVTM and CDR2 ANQGSEA. V gave up 5 bases and J gave up 7 bases; unmatched junction bases: 8. The CDR3 is made up of 14 amino acids. DNA of the CDR3: TGCAGCGTTTCGAGACAGGGGGTGACTGAAAAACTGTTTTTT. It translates to CSVSRQGVTEKLFF.

In nucleotides, the CDR3 is TGTGCCAGCAGCCGGACGGTGAACACTGAAGCTTTCTTT. Translating it yields CASSRTVNTEAFF. The V gene is TRBV28, the J gene TRBJ1-1; D is ambiguous. Trimming shortened V by 6 bases and J by 0 bases, and 8 bases separated the two germline ends. The CDR3 runs to 13 residues. Per the germline V gene, CDR1 is MDHEN and CDR2 is SYDVKM.

The rearrangement uses TRBV28 and TRBJ1-2, with D perhaps TRBD1 (5 bases). Trimming removed 6 bases from V and 4 bases from J, with 9 bases in between. CDR3 length: 12 amino acids. Germline CDR1 reads MDHEN; CDR2 reads SYDVKM. For the CDR3, the DNA is TGTGCCAGCAGCTCGGGGCCCTATGGCTACACCTTC. This translates into CASSSGPYGYTF.

The rearrangement joins TRBV19 to TRBJ1-5; D is possibly TRBD1 (5 bases). The germline V gene encodes CDR1 LNHDA and CDR2 SQIVND (reference sequence). Deletions cut 8 bases from V and 3 bases from J, with 14 bases between. The CDR3 covers 14 residues. This CDR3 is CASAGLPTNQPQHF. DNA for the CDR3: TGTGCCAGTGCGGGACTCCCGACCAATCAGCCCCAGCATTTT.